This T cell receptor (beta chain) stems from a study of memory B cells and T cells in multiple sclerosis. About this clone itself: Its antigen is unidentified.

Study-level findings and limits: Compartments had unequal clone-set sizes, affecting shared clonotype counts.

Stimulus-free culture yielded autoproliferating CFSE-dim and non-proliferating CFSE-high T cells, each sequenced separately. Over 4.5x10^7 CFSE-labeled PBMCs were cultured 7 to 8 days unstimulated, then replicate wells were pooled. PBMCs were labeled with around 0.55 uM CFSE and cultured without exogenous stimuli. Generated by immunoSEQ multiplex PCR, the TCRdb table keeps only in-frame clones and is missing some. Here the sample spans fewer than 40,000 clones, around 88% being singletons. This clonotype was obtained from a human donor with multiple sclerosis. The sample was PBMCs from blood kept in culture.

The CDR3 nucleotides are TGTGCCAGCAGCCTACGGGGGGGCCGGAAAAGCTACGAGCAGTACTTC. Translating gives CASSLRGGRKSYEQYF. This rearrangement joins TRBV6-6 to TRBJ2-7; TRBD2 matches 8 bases. With V trimmed by 6 bases and J by 3 bases, 13 bases remained unmatched. The CDR3 totals 16 residues. From germline, CDR1 is MNHNY and CDR2 SVGAGI (reference sequence).